This paragraph reports one TCR beta chain. Its antigen is undetermined. Time point defined: sample taken at primary tumor resection. Samples were obtained from some 70 donors, all untreated early-stage non-small cell lung cancer patients. Sequencing of whole RNA from tumor, nontumor lung or frozen PBMC involved no sorting. TCRdb called the 5' RACE reads again in MiXCR, with one record for every CDR3 protein. The table has 100,000 or so distinct CDR3 sequences, nearly 4.5% seen once; the top ten hold about 20%. This sample is drawn from a study of spatial heterogeneity in lung cancer. General observations from the study: Ubiquitous and regional nonsynonymous mutations were tracked by counts of ubiquitous and regional expanded TCRs, respectively. Counts that tracked tumor mutation counts were those of expanded intratumoral alpha and beta TCRs. Estimated TCR-seq coverage of tumor T cells was only roughly 7% for alpha chains. For beta chains, the corresponding estimate was about 14%.

The germline CDR1 and CDR2 sequences are SGHRS and YFSETQ. There are 18 residues in the CDR3. With 2 bases removed from V and 9 bases from J, the gap between germline ends came to 28 bases. This TCR derives from a male donor with early-stage non-small cell lung cancer. The genes are TRBV5-1 and TRBJ2-3; D may be TRBD1 or TRBD2 (5 bases each). Sequences were derived from lung tumor tissue, sampled at surgery. Here the CDR3 DNA reads TGCGCCAGCAGCTTAGCCCCTGGCTGGGACCGCTCGCAGAGCACGCAGTATTTT. Protein product: CASSLAPGWDRSQSTQYF.